The 16 T cell receptor beta chains given below trace back to one sample, sequenced in a study of T-cell memory formation after mild COVID-19. A single record per CDR3 protein comes from TCRdb applying MiXCR to the 5' RACE reads. The sample shows roughly 280,000 distinct CDR3 sequences, about 16% of them seen only once. The sample was PBMCs or a T cell subset sorted from them (not recorded which). Receptors originate from a man younger than 35 who had mild COVID-19 (a few samples of this study predate the infection). Cell type and time point are not known.

The V gene is TRBV5-1, the J gene TRBJ2-3; D tentatively fits TRBD1 or TRBD2 (5 bases each). V was cut by 0 bases and J by 3 bases, with 11 bases left in between. Germline CDR1 reads SGHRS; CDR2 reads YFSETQ. The CDR3 is 15 amino acids. This chain's CDR3 is CASSLGGIGTDTQYF. In DNA, the CDR3 is TGCGCCAGCAGCTTGGGGGGGATTGGTACAGATACGCAGTATTTT.

There are many counts of this clonotype. The V gene is TRBV20-1, the J gene TRBJ2-7; 8 nucleotides match TRBD1. This CDR3 is 13 amino acids long. CDR1 and CDR2 (germline): DFQATT, SNEGSKA (reference sequence). V shed 6 bases, J shed 0 bases, and the junction held 4 bases outside the gene matches. CDR3 bases: TGCAGTGCGCTTGACAGGGGCTCCTACGAGCAGTACGTC. Translated: CSALDRGSYEQYV.

This clonotype turned up a few times. The CDR3: CASSQTGGPQETQYF. DNA of the CDR3: TGTGCCAGCAGTCAGACAGGGGGGCCCCAAGAGACCCAGTACTTC. The rearrangement joins TRBV12-3 or TRBV12-4 to TRBJ2-5, with 9 bases that match TRBD1. The CDR3 contains 15 residues. V shed 5 bases, J shed 1 base, and the junction held 5 bases outside the gene matches.

This clonotype has a handful of counts. V gene TRBV3-1 combines with J gene TRBJ1-2; D perhaps matches TRBD1 (5 bases). CDR3 length equals 14 residues. V was cut by 1 base and J by 6 bases, with 12 bases left in between. Germline V gene sequence: CDR1 LGHDT, CDR2 YNNKEL (reference sequence). The CDR3 here is CASSQAREGNGYTF. The CDR3 DNA reads TGTGCCAGCAGCCAAGCGCGAGAGGGGAATGGCTACACCTTC.

This CDR3 is CASSSAGIMNTEAFF. The CDR3 DNA is TGCGCCAGCAGCTCCGCAGGAATCATGAACACTGAAGCTTTCTTT. This chain connects TRBV5-1 to TRBJ1-1; D not resolved. The CDR3 has 15 amino acids. Trimming left V 3 bases short and J 0 bases short, with 12 bases between. Germline CDR1 reads SGHRS; CDR2 reads YFSETQ.

This clonotype was counted between two and nine times. V is TRBV6-6 and J is TRBJ2-7; possibly TRBD1 or TRBD2 for D (5 bases each). Trimming cost V 5 bases and J 0 bases, with 20 bases left between them. The germline gives CDR1 MNHNY, CDR2 SVGAGI (reference sequence). This CDR3 region has 17 residues. CDR3 in amino acids: CASSQLSGTVSSYEQYV. The CDR3 coding sequence is TGTGCCAGCAGTCAACTATCCGGGACGGTGAGCTCCTACGAGCAGTACGTC.

Only a few counts were recorded for this clonotype. The chain combines TRBV29-1 with TRBJ2-5, with D possibly being TRBD1 (6 bases). CDR1 and CDR2 (germline): SQVTM, ANQGSEA. The length of the CDR3 is 13 residues. V shed 2 bases and J shed 1 base, with 8 bases lying between them. CDR3 sequence reads: CSVERDIQETQYF. The CDR3 nucleotides read TGCAGCGTTGAACGGGACATCCAAGAGACCCAGTACTTC.

The chain recombines TRBV23-1 with TRBJ1-1; D ambiguous. TRBV23-1 is an ORF for which the function is uncertain. V was pared by 7 bases and J by 5 bases, with 20 bases between. This CDR3 region has 15 residues. The chain's CDR3 is CASNSSGPRRTEAFF. CDR3 DNA sequence: TGCGCCAGCAATTCCTCCGGGCCTCGACGAACTGAAGCTTTCTTT.

The chain employs TRBV5-1 and TRBJ2-3; D may be TRBD1 (6 bases). The V gene lost 1 base and the J gene lost 2 bases, with 11 bases spanning the gap. The CDR3 has 15 residues. Germline-derived CDR1 and CDR2 are SGHRS and YFSETQ. This chain's CDR3 is CASSLQGPLTDTQYF. The CDR3 bases are TGCGCCAGCAGCTTGCAGGGGCCCCTCACAGATACGCAGTATTTT.

The V call is TRBV15, the J call TRBJ2-1; D perhaps matches TRBD1 (6 bases). The V end lost 2 bases, the J end lost 3 bases, and 17 bases lay between the germline ends. The CDR3 contains 17 residues. Per the germline V gene, CDR1 is LNHNV and CDR2 is YYDKDF (reference sequence). This chain's CDR3 is CATSRPRTGTFYNEQFF. CDR3 DNA sequence: TGTGCCACCAGCAGACCCAGAACCGGGACATTCTACAATGAGCAGTTCTTC.

This clonotype was counted a few times. The chain couples TRBV7-9 to TRBJ2-1; D may be TRBD2 (5 bases). Trimming cost V 7 bases and J 5 bases, with 12 bases left between them. This CDR3 region has 13 residues. In germline, CDR1 is SEHNR, CDR2 FQNEAQ (reference sequence). CDR3 DNA sequence: TGTGCCAGCATTTCGATCGGGGACAATGAGCAGTTCTTC. It is translated as CASISIGDNEQFF.

The chain has TRBV5-1 and TRBJ2-1, with unresolved D. Germline CDR1 SGHRS, CDR2 YFSETQ. Trimming took 0 bases from V and 8 from J, leaving 9 bases between them. The CDR3 spans 13 residues. The chain's CDR3 is CASSLGSSHEQFF. The CDR3 DNA reads TGCGCCAGCAGCTTGGGTAGTTCCCATGAGCAGTTCTTC. Drawing the rest from reference TRBV5-1 and TRBJ2-1, the complete variable domain is KAGVTQTPRYLIKTRGQQVTLSCSPISGHRSVSWYQQTPGQGLQFLFEYFSETQRNKGNFPGRFSGRQFSNSRSEMNVSTLELGDSALYLCASSLGSSHEQFFGPGTRLTVL.

The rearrangement joins TRBV7-8 to TRBJ2-7; D is possibly TRBD1 (6 bases). The CDR3 extends over 13 amino acids. Deletions cut 1 base from V and 4 bases from J, with 8 bases between. CDR1 and CDR2 (germline): SGHVS, FQNEAQ. In nucleotides, the CDR3 is TGTGCCAGCAGCTTAGGCACAGGGTACGAGCAGTACGTC. This codes for CASSLGTGYEQYV.

This clonotype was observed many times. V is TRBV12-3 or TRBV12-4 and J is TRBJ2-3, with 9 bases that match TRBD2. CDR3 length: 15 amino acids. With V trimmed by 5 bases and J by 6 bases, 9 bases remained unmatched. The CDR3: CASSPGLAGSDTQYF. The CDR3 DNA follows: TGTGCCAGCAGTCCGGGACTAGCAGGTTCGGATACGCAGTATTTT.

This clonotype appeared many times. The chain has TRBV7-8 and TRBJ2-7; D is uncertain. Germline CDR1 SGHVS, CDR2 FQNEAQ. The CDR3 spans 12 residues. Trimming cost V 1 base and J 3 bases, with 4 bases left between them. CDR3 protein: CASSLVGYEQYF. Here the CDR3 DNA reads TGTGCCAGCAGCTTAGTGGGCTACGAGCAGTACTTC.

This clonotype was observed a handful of times. The genes are TRBV5-8 and TRBJ2-1; D may be TRBD1 (6 bases). Germline V lookup: CDR1 SGHTS, CDR2 YDEGEE. The CDR3 runs to 18 residues. Trimming took 3 bases from V and 5 from J, leaving 24 bases between them. This CDR3 is CASSSARMGAGIDNEQFF. The CDR3 nucleotides read TGTGCCAGCAGCTCTGCCCGGATGGGGGCCGGAATCGACAATGAGCAGTTCTTC.